The 25 T cell receptor beta chains given below trace back to one sample, sequenced in a study of post-analysis software for immune sequencing data. Their antigen targets remain unknown. Libraries were made from TCR beta cDNA, and they carried unique molecular identifiers. MiXCR, applied by TCRdb to the PCR reads, yields one record per CDR3 protein. Here the sample spans roughly 540,000 distinct CDR3 sequences, 34% being singletons. Study-wide points: In patients, TRBV5-6, TRBV5-1 and TRBV20-1 belonged to four or five TRBV segments found more frequently than in controls.

The sample consisted of blood. All receptors come from a girl aged 2-17 years with multiple sclerosis.

This clonotype was found a few times. The chain combines TRBV5-1 with TRBJ1-1, with a tentative D call TRBD1 (5 bases). Trimming left V 2 bases short and J 4 bases short, with 21 bases between. Germline CDR1 is SGHRS and CDR2 is YFSETQ. This CDR3 has 17 amino acids. The CDR3 nucleotides read TGCGCCAGCAGCTTTGGATTTCCAGGGAGCCAGCCCACTGAAGCTTTCTTT. It translates to CASSFGFPGSQPTEAFF. The full variable domain, in which reference TRBV5-1 and TRBJ1-1 provide the parts outside the CDR3, is KAGVTQTPRYLIKTRGQQVTLSCSPISGHRSVSWYQQTPGQGLQFLFEYFSETQRNKGNFPGRFSGRQFSNSRSEMNVSTLELGDSALYLCASSFGFPGSQPTEAFFGQGTRLTVV.

This clonotype was counted a few times. The genes are TRBV6-2 or TRBV6-3 and TRBJ1-2, with TRBD1 matching 7 bases. Germline loops: CDR1 MNHEY, CDR2 SVGEGT. J lost 4 bases, V lost 6 bases, and 8 bases had no gene match. This CDR3 has 14 residues. DNA of the CDR3: TGTGCCAGCAGCGACAGGGCCTCAGCCTATGGCTACACCTTC. This encodes CASSDRASAYGYTF.

Remarks on this clonotype: A read error may account for a junction end that differs from germline. The rearrangement uses TRBV7-9 and TRBJ2-5, with 11 bases lining up with TRBD1. CDR3 length: 15 residues. The V gene's germline CDR1 is SEHNR and CDR2 FQNEAQ (reference sequence). CDR3 nucleotides: TGTGTCAGCAGCTCGGGACAGGGGGGTGCGGAGACCCAGTACTTC. The encoded protein is CVSSSGQGGAETQYF.

This clonotype was observed a handful of times. V usage is TRBV12-3 or TRBV12-4 and J usage is TRBJ1-1, with 9 bases aligning to TRBD1. J lost 5 bases, V lost 6 bases, and 7 bases had no gene match. This CDR3 contains 14 residues. The CDR3 loop reads CASSQDRGGTEAFF. The CDR3 region has the DNA TGTGCCAGCAGCCAGGACAGGGGTGGAACTGAAGCTTTCTTT.

This clonotype was observed a few times. The chain is built from TRBV5-1 and TRBJ2-1; 10 bases agree with TRBD1. After removal of 0 bases from V and 1 base from J, the junction contained 13 bases not matched to a gene. The CDR3 contains 20 residues. CDR1 and CDR2 (germline): SGHRS, YFSETQ. The CDR3 nucleotides read TGCGCCAGCAGCTTGGGGGCGGGACAGGGGTATTCAGGATCCTACAATGAGCAGTTCTTC. Translated: CASSLGAGQGYSGSYNEQFF.

This chain links TRBV15 with TRBJ1-6, with D tentatively TRBD1 (5 bases). This CDR3 is 14 amino acids long. The germline V gene has CDR1 LNHNV and CDR2 YYDKDF (reference sequence). V was shortened by 0 bases and J by 10 bases, with 10 bases between the two germline ends. The CDR3 sequence is CATSRDEGRSPLHF. CDR3 DNA: TGTGCCACCAGCAGAGACGAGGGGCGGTCACCCCTCCACTTT.

CDR3 residues: CSARDRATGNTEAFF. For the CDR3, the DNA is TGCAGTGCTAGAGACCGGGCCACAGGGAACACTGAAGCTTTCTTT. The chain uses TRBV20-1 and TRBJ1-1, with a tentative D call TRBD1 (5 bases). The CDR3 runs to 15 residues. V was shortened by 0 bases and J by 1 base, with 12 bases between the two germline ends. Looked up from germline, CDR1 is DFQATT and CDR2 is SNEGSKA (reference sequence).

In its sample, this clonotype was seen many times. This rearrangement joins TRBV27 to TRBJ1-2, with 9 bases lining up with TRBD1. Trimming cost V 2 bases and J 8 bases; bases outside gene matches: 6. CDR1 and CDR2 from the germline V gene are MNHEY and SMNVEV (reference sequence). The CDR3 covers 14 residues. In DNA form, the CDR3 reads TGTGCCAGCAGTTTAAGGACAGGGGATAGCGGCTACACCTTC. Protein sequence: CASSLRTGDSGYTF.

A few counts support this clonotype. V and J are TRBV11-2 and TRBJ2-1; no reliable D call. This CDR3 contains 12 residues. V dropped 7 bases and J dropped 5 bases, with 9 bases sitting between them. Germline lookup yields CDR1 SGHAT and CDR2 FQNNGV. The CDR3 spells CASTGLDNEQFF. The DNA for the CDR3 is TGTGCCAGCACCGGCTTGGACAATGAGCAGTTCTTC.

The V call is TRBV6-6, the J call TRBJ1-6; D ambiguous. Trimming left V 0 bases short and J 17 bases short, with 17 bases between. The germline CDR1 and CDR2 sequences are MNHNY and SVGAGI (reference sequence). CDR3 length: 14 amino acids. This chain's CDR3 is CASSYSPLAGEVHF. CDR3 nucleotide sequence: TGTGCCAGCAGTTACTCCCCCCTTGCTGGCGAAGTCCACTTT.

The rearrangement links TRBV20-1 to TRBJ1-1, with D uncertain. Germline V gene lookup returns CDR1 DFQATT and CDR2 SNEGSKA (reference sequence). Trimming took off 3 bases at V and 8 bases at J, with 22 bases between the two ends. The CDR3 spans 15 residues. The DNA of the CDR3 is TGCAGTGCTAGGATATTAGTGGATTCAACCGGGGAAGCTTTCTTT. Amino acids: CSARILVDSTGEAFF.

This clonotype has just a few counts. The gene calls are TRBV6-6 and TRBJ2-3; D is perhaps TRBD1 or TRBD2 (6 bases each). V dropped 6 bases and J dropped 2 bases, with 12 bases sitting between them. This CDR3 has 14 amino acids. Germline assignment: CDR1 MNHNY and CDR2 SVGAGI (reference sequence). CDR3 nucleotides: TGTGCCAGCAGGCTAGGGGGGCCCACAGATACGCAGTATTTT. Its protein product is CASRLGGPTDTQYF.

V gene TRBV29-1 combines with J gene TRBJ2-5; tentative D call: TRBD1 (6 bases). This CDR3 has 12 amino acids. The V end was cut by 6 bases, the J end by 5 bases, with 13 bases between. The germline gives CDR1 SQVTM, CDR2 ANQGSEA. The CDR3 spells CSVLGGSETQYF. CDR3 DNA: TGCAGCGTATTAGGGGGATCGGAGACCCAGTACTTC.

This clonotype was seen only a few times. The gene calls are TRBV28 and TRBJ1-5; D is unresolved. Germline lookup yields CDR1 MDHEN and CDR2 SYDVKM. The CDR3 extends over 18 amino acids. With 7 bases removed from V and 7 bases from J, the gap between germline ends came to 29 bases. DNA of the CDR3: TGTGCCAGCACCCCGCTGGCACCCGTGACCTTAGCGCCCCAGCCCCAGCATTTT. Protein: CASTPLAPVTLAPQPQHF.

The chain combines TRBV6-5 with TRBJ2-1; 9 positions match TRBD1. The CDR3 runs to 15 residues. J gave up 8 bases and V 4 bases, and 9 bases lay outside the gene matches. CDR1 is MNHEY, CDR2 SVGAGI, per germline. CDR3 nucleotide sequence: TGTGCCAGCAGTTCAACAGGGGGCGCATCCCATGAGCAGTTCTTC. As protein: CASSSTGGASHEQFF.

This sequence joins TRBV10-3 and TRBJ2-1; no firm D call. CDR1 ENHRY and CDR2 SYGVKD come from the germline V gene. V lost 10 bases to trimming and J lost 0 bases, with 16 bases between them. There are 15 residues in the CDR3. CDR3 nucleotide sequence: TGTGCCAGCTGGTCCCCATCGAGCTCCTACAATGAGCAGTTCTTC. Its protein is CASWSPSSSYNEQFF.

Many counts were recorded for this clonotype. The gene calls are TRBV7-2 and TRBJ2-1; D is ambiguous. The CDR3 extends over 11 amino acids. V shed 3 bases and J shed 3 bases, with 0 bases lying between them. The germline CDR1 and CDR2 sequences are SGHTA and FQGNSA. Here the CDR3 reads CASSFYNEQFF. CDR3 nucleotides: TGTGCCAGCAGCTTCTACAATGAGCAGTTCTTC.

The V call is TRBV12-3 or TRBV12-4, the J call TRBJ2-7, with D possibly being TRBD1 (5 bases). The V end was cut by 6 bases, the J end by 4 bases, with 19 bases between. CDR3 length: 15 amino acids. The CDR3 DNA sequence: TGTGCCAGCAGCTCTGGTCTGGGGCTCTTGTACGAGCAGTACTTC. This gives the protein CASSSGLGLLYEQYF.

V is TRBV6-5 and J is TRBJ1-5; perhaps TRBD1 as D (6 bases). Trimming took off 5 bases at V and 5 bases at J, with 10 bases between the two ends. This CDR3 spans 13 amino acids. Germline V gives CDR1 MNHEY, CDR2 SVGAGI. In nucleotides, the CDR3 is TGTGCCAGCAGTAACAGGGTAGATCAGCCCCAGCATTTT. Its translation: CASSNRVDQPQHF.

This clonotype was found a few times. J is TRBJ2-4 and V is TRBV5-6, with a weak D call TRBD1 (8 bases). Per the germline V gene, CDR1 is SGHDT and CDR2 is YYEEEE. The V gene lost 4 bases and the J gene lost 6 bases, with 32 bases spanning the gap. This CDR3 is built from 20 residues. The CDR3 spells CASSGWTGILAGGGGNIQYF. In DNA form, the CDR3 reads TGTGCCAGCAGCGGGTGGACAGGGATCTTAGCCGGGGGCGGGGGAAACATTCAGTACTTC.

This clonotype appeared a single time. The chain is built from TRBV6-5 and TRBJ1-1; D is undetermined. This CDR3 spans 15 amino acids. In germline, CDR1 is MNHEY, CDR2 SVGAGI. V was trimmed by 2 bases and J by 4 bases, leaving 14 bases between them. The CDR3 region is CASSYRDPFFTEAFF. CDR3 nucleotide sequence: TGTGCCAGCAGTTACCGGGATCCTTTTTTCACTGAAGCTTTCTTT.

To note about this clonotype: A much larger clone sits a single nucleotide away, making a read error possible. The V gene is TRBV9, the J gene TRBJ2-7; a possible D gene is TRBD2 (7 bases). The ends were cut back, 3 bases at V and 7 bases at J, with 17 bases in the middle. Germline V lookup: CDR1 SGDLS, CDR2 YYNGEE. The CDR3 runs to 14 residues. This CDR3 reads CASSAGGQGYEQYF. CDR3 nucleotides: TGTGCCAGCAGCGCCGGGGGGCAGGGTTATGAGCAGTACTTC. Variable domain in full (rest from reference TRBV9 and TRBJ2-7): DSGVTQTPKHLITATGQRVTLRCSPRSGDLSVYWYQQSLDQGLQFLIQYYNGEERAKGNILERFSAQQFPDLHSELNLSSLELGDSALYFCASSAGGQGYEQYFGPGTRLTVT.

This clonotype was observed a few times. CDR3 in amino acids: CSVERHNEQFF. The CDR3 nucleotides are TGCAGCGTTGAGCGGCACAATGAGCAGTTCTTC. This chain uses TRBV29-1 with TRBJ2-1; D not resolved. Germline lookup yields CDR1 SQVTM and CDR2 ANQGSEA. CDR3 length equals 11 residues. The V and J ends lost 3 bases and 5 bases respectively, with 5 bases between them.

This clonotype was found once. The rearrangement links TRBV6-6 to TRBJ2-7, with D unresolved. This CDR3 spans 17 amino acids. CDR1 and CDR2 from the germline V gene are MNHNY and SVGAGI (reference sequence). V was cut by 6 bases and J by 0 bases, with 21 bases left in between. The CDR3 loop reads CASSPTSISSASYEQYF. CDR3 bases: TGTGCCAGCAGCCCCACCTCCATTTCATCCGCCTCCTACGAGCAGTACTTC.

The chain carries TRBV19 and TRBJ2-7; 7 bases line up with TRBD1. V was pared by 0 bases and J by 6 bases, with 2 bases of the junction left unmatched. The CDR3 contains 13 residues. Per the germline V gene, CDR1 is LNHDA and CDR2 is SQIVND (reference sequence). CDR3 amino acids: CASSIDHRGEQYF. CDR3 DNA: TGTGCCAGTAGTATAGACCACAGGGGCGAGCAGTACTTC.